These T cell receptor beta chains were read from a single sample in a study of T cell repertoires in cytomegalovirus infection. The antigens of these receptors remain unknown. In TCRdb, the reads were re-called with MiXCR into one record per CDR3 protein. The data hold about 700,000 distinct CDR3 sequences, with 30% to 35% observed a single time. The specimen was cultured PBMCs, collected from culture after CMV antigen stimulation. Receptors originate from a human donor in good health (CMV status not recorded). Some clones in this sample may be carry-over from other donors' samples. The CDR3 runs from the conserved cysteine through the conserved F or W. D genes are given only for firm matches. A row's size may be missing; if present it is once, few, many or a size class.

v_gene	abundance	d_gene	j_gene	CDR3nt	CDR3aa
TRBV7-9	few	TRBD1	TRBJ1-2	TGTGCCAGCAGCTCCGGGACAGGGGTCCTCCTCTATGGCTACACCTTC	CASSSGTGVLLYGYTF
TRBV4-1	-	-	TRBJ2-7	TGTGCCAGCAGCCAAGATCAGCTGGACACCTTCTCCTACGAGCAGTACTTC	CASSQDQLDTFSYEQYF
TRBV7-8	many	-	TRBJ2-3	TGTGCCAGCAGCGAGGGGTATACGCAGTATTTT	CASSEGYTQYF
TRBV11-2	-	-	TRBJ2-1	TGTGCCAGCAGGGGGGGTTATGATGAGCAGTTCTTC	CASRGGYDEQFF
TRBV20-1	-	TRBD2	TRBJ2-5	TGCAGTGCCCCGGGAGGGGGGTCCCAAGAGACCCAGTACTTC	CSAPGGGSQETQYF
TRBV5-1	few	-	TRBJ2-1	TGCGCCAGCAGCTTGGTAGTTTCGGGAGACTCCTACAATGAGCAGTTCTTC	CASSLVVSGDSYNEQFF
TRBV5-1	-	-	TRBJ2-1	TGCGCCAGCAGCCCCGGGCCGGGGTACAATGAGCAGTTCTTC	CASSPGPGYNEQFF
TRBV2	-	-	TRBJ1-6	TGTGCCAGCAGGGGATCGGATTCACCCCTCCACTTT	CASRGSDSPLHF
TRBV2	-	TRBD2	TRBJ2-1	TGCGGGATAGCGGGAGAGCCCTACAATGAGCAGTTCTTC	CGIAGEPYNEQFF
TRBV6-5	few	TRBD2	TRBJ2-1	TGTGCCAGCAGTTACCGGGGACTAGCGGGTGGCTACAATGAGCAGTTCTTC	CASSYRGLAGGYNEQFF
TRBV28	few	-	TRBJ2-3	TGTGCCAGCAGTTTAAAGAGCACAGATACGCAGTATTTT	CASSLKSTDTQYF
TRBV5-1	-	TRBD1	TRBJ1-1	TGCGCCAGCACTCCGACAGGGGGCTTAAACACTGAAGCTTTCTTT	CASTPTGGLNTEAFF
TRBV7-2	many	TRBD2	TRBJ2-3	TGTGCCAGCAGCCCCCGGGGGGGCTATAGCACAGATACGCAGTATTTT	CASSPRGGYSTDTQYF
TRBV7-2	few	-	TRBJ1-5	TGTGCCAGCAGCTTAGTCCCAGGCCCAAATCAGCCCCAGCATTTT	CASSLVPGPNQPQHF
TRBV7-8	many	-	TRBJ1-6	TGTGCCAGCAGCTTAGTGGCCCCGGACAGCTCCTATAATTCACCCCTCCACTTT	CASSLVAPDSSYNSPLHF
TRBV12-3/TRBV12-4	-	TRBD1	TRBJ1-2	TGTGCCAGCAGTCTCCGGGGGGGACAGACTTTCTTC	CASSLRGGQTFF
TRBV6-5	many	-	TRBJ1-6	TGTGCCTCATCGAGGGGCTCCTATAATTCACCCCTCCACTTT	CASSRGSYNSPLHF
TRBV7-8	few	-	TRBJ2-7	TGTGCCAGCAGTCGTCCGGGGGCCTACGAGCAGTACTTC	CASSRPGAYEQYF
TRBV24-1	-	-	TRBJ2-6	TGTGCCACCAGTGACAGCTCTGGGGCCAACGTCCTGACTTTC	CATSDSSGANVLTF
TRBV7-9	-	-	TRBJ1-1	TGTGCCAGCAGCTTCTCGGGCGGCCTGAACACTGAAGCTTTCTTT	CASSFSGGLNTEAFF
TRBV6-5	once	-	TRBJ2-2	TGTGCCAGCAGTTACTGGGACAACACCGGGGAGCTGTTTTTT	CASSYWDNTGELFF
TRBV7-2	many	-	TRBJ2-7	TGTGCCAGCAGCTCTCGAGGGAGCCCCTACGAGCAGTACTTC	CASSSRGSPYEQYF
TRBV6-5	-	-	TRBJ1-6	TGTGCCAGCAGTTACTCGGGGGGCGGGTCACCCCTCCACTTT	CASSYSGGGSPLHF
TRBV6-6	few	-	TRBJ2-1	TGTGCCAGCAGTCGTCTGGGCTTTGAGGGCTACAATGAGCAGTTCTTC	CASSRLGFEGYNEQFF
TRBV20-1	-	TRBD1	TRBJ2-2	TGCAGTGCTCAAGACAGGGGTAGGACCGGGGAGCTGTTTTTT	CSAQDRGRTGELFF
TRBV7-6	many	TRBD2	TRBJ2-1	TGTGCCAGCAGCCCGGGACTAGCGGCCCACAATGAGCAGTTCTTC	CASSPGLAAHNEQFF
TRBV4-2	-	TRBD1	TRBJ2-7	TGTGCCAGCAGCCAAGCCCGGGACAGTACCTACGAGCAGTACTTC	CASSQARDSTYEQYF
TRBV18	few	-	TRBJ2-7	TGTGCCAGCTCACCGGGGGTCTCCTACGAGCAGTACTTC	CASSPGVSYEQYF
TRBV11-2	few	TRBD2	TRBJ2-5	TGTGCCAGCAGCTTAAGCCGACTAGCGGGGGGATTCGGACAAGAGACCCAGTACTTC	CASSLSRLAGGFGQETQYF
TRBV7-9	few	TRBD2	TRBJ2-5	TGTGCCAGCAGCTTAGGATGGACTAGTGAAGAGACCCAGTACTTC	CASSLGWTSEETQYF
TRBV5-6	few	TRBD2	TRBJ2-3	TGTGCCAGCAGCTCGGCGGGGGAGGTGGATACGCAGTATTTT	CASSSAGEVDTQYF
TRBV5-4	-	-	TRBJ1-1	TGTGCCAGCAGCCCCAAACACAGGGACTTGGGCACTGAAGCTTTCTTT	CASSPKHRDLGTEAFF
TRBV6-1	few	TRBD1	TRBJ2-7	TGTGCCAGCAGTGAAGCGCTGGGACAGGGGACCTACGAGCAGTACTTC	CASSEALGQGTYEQYF
TRBV6-2/TRBV6-3	-	-	TRBJ1-6	TGTGCCAGCAGTTCACTACGGTATTCACCCCTCCACTTT	CASSSLRYSPLHF
TRBV20-1	-	TRBD1	TRBJ2-5	TGCAGCCCAGGACAGGGCAGGGAGACCCAGTACTTC	CSPGQGRETQYF
TRBV28	few	TRBD2	TRBJ2-3	TGTGCCAGCAGTTGGACTAGCGTTACAGATACGCAGTATTTT	CASSWTSVTDTQYF
TRBV11-1	-	TRBD1	TRBJ2-3	TGTGCCAGCAGCTTACATCCGACCGGGACAGGGGGCGCAGATACGCAGTATTTT	CASSLHPTGTGGADTQYF
TRBV28	-	-	TRBJ2-5	TGTGCCAGCAGTTATCGCCGGGACTGGGGCGAGACCCAGTACTTC	CASSYRRDWGETQYF
TRBV27	-	-	TRBJ1-6	TGTGCCAGCAGAGCCGGGACCTTCAATAATTCACCCCTCCACTTT	CASRAGTFNNSPLHF
TRBV4-1	-	TRBD2	TRBJ2-3	TGCGCCAGCAGCCAAGACGAGACTAGCGGGAGTCGGGGAGATACGCAGTATTTT	CASSQDETSGSRGDTQYF
TRBV6-1	-	TRBD1	TRBJ1-5	TGTGCCAGCAGTGGGGGACAGGGGCCAGGACAGCCCCAGCATTTT	CASSGGQGPGQPQHF
TRBV7-9	-	-	TRBJ1-1	TGTGCCACCAATAGCCCCCAGAACACTGAAGCTTTCTTT	CATNSPQNTEAFF
TRBV4-1	-	-	TRBJ2-3	TGCGCCAGCAGCCAAGATGCGCTAACAGATACGCAGTATTTT	CASSQDALTDTQYF
TRBV5-1	-	TRBD1	TRBJ2-5	TGCGCCAGCAGCGCGGGACAGGGGGCAGAGACCCAGTACTTC	CASSAGQGAETQYF
TRBV6-6	few	TRBD1	TRBJ2-7	TGTGCCAGCAGTGTCCTAGGACAGGGTCGGCACGAGCAGTACTTC	CASSVLGQGRHEQYF
TRBV6-5	-	-	TRBJ1-5	TGTGCCAGCAGTTACTTTTATCAAGGCGATCAGCCCCAGCATTTT	CASSYFYQGDQPQHF
TRBV7-2	-	-	TRBJ2-7	TGTGCCAGCAGGGGGGGAGGCCCCTACGAGCAGTACTTC	CASRGGGPYEQYF
TRBV7-2	many	TRBD2	TRBJ2-7	TGTGCCAGCAGCTTACAGCGGGGGGGCCCGATCCACGAGCAGTACTTC	CASSLQRGGPIHEQYF
TRBV18	-	-	TRBJ1-4	TGTGCCAGCTCACTCCAGGACGCGACGCTTCTTGAAAAACTGTTTTTT	CASSLQDATLLEKLFF
TRBV12-3/TRBV12-4	many	-	TRBJ1-3	TGTGCCAGCAGCGACACCAGCTCTGGAAACACCATATATTTT	CASSDTSSGNTIYF
TRBV7-9	-	TRBD1	TRBJ2-1	TGTGCCAGCAGCTCAAGCCGGGACAGGGAACGGAGTGTGTCTTACAATGAGCAGTTCTTC	CASSSSRDRERSVSYNEQFF